The TCR beta chain under discussion was sequenced for a study of lymphopenia after photon versus proton radiotherapy. Study findings and constraints: Only patients who died were analyzed for survival; proton advantage is unproven. Relative stability marked proton patients; photon patients lost diversity and naive cells. Oligoclonal CD8+ Temra expansion after nadir drove photon patients' diversity drop. Post-nadir TCR diversity decline inversely tracked overall survival among those who died.

On this clone itself: As yet, its antigen is unknown.

The CDR3 loop spans 15 amino acids. V dropped 6 bases and J dropped 0 bases, with 14 bases sitting between them. Germline V lookup: CDR1 MDHEN, CDR2 SYDVKM. Here immunoSEQ multiplex PCR was the method, and the copy in TCRdb shows in-frame clones only, minus some. The data contain 20,000 or so clones, about nine tenths of them singletons. The sample in question was peripheral blood, obtained from a patient treated with proton-based radiotherapy. This rearrangement joins TRBV28 to TRBJ1-1; possible D gene TRBD1, 5 bases. The sequence derives from a woman in her seventies with pancreatic cancer. Some clones in this sample may be carry-over from other donors' samples. The CDR3 is CASSPPDSMNTEAFF. The CDR3 coding sequence is TGTGCCAGCAGCCCTCCCGACAGCATGAACACTGAAGCTTTCTTT.